The 12 T cell receptor beta chains given below trace back to one sample, sequenced in a study of blood T cell repertoires in COVID-19. Produced via immunoSEQ multiplex PCR; TCRdb's table is partial and in-frame only. The sample lists about 250,000 clones, 85% to 90% seen once, with 1.3% to 1.5% in the top ten. Sequenced material: peripheral blood. The receptors stem from a man older than 75 with acute or convalescent COVID-19.

This clone was picked up one time. V gene TRBV5-6 combines with J gene TRBJ1-2; 7 bases agree with TRBD1. There are 18 residues in the CDR3. In germline, CDR1 is SGHDT, CDR2 YYEEEE. J was trimmed by 2 bases and V by 0 bases; bases with no gene match: 13. CDR3 sequence reads: CASSLAGAGGYSNYGYTF. The CDR3 DNA is TGTGCCAGCAGCTTGGCTGGGGCAGGGGGTTACTCCAACTATGGCTACACCTTC.

This clone was detected only a few times. This same CDR3 is encoded by further DNA sequences in the sample. The V and J genes are TRBV5-6 and TRBJ1-1; 10 bases align to TRBD1. The CDR3 spans 14 residues. Trimming at V came to 4 bases and at J to 1 base, leaving 1 base not matched to a gene. Germline V gene data show CDR1 as SGHDT and CDR2 as YYEEEE. CDR3 sequence reads: CASSRDRGNTEAFF. The CDR3 coding sequence is TGTGCCAGCAGCCGGGACAGGGGGAACACTGAAGCTTTCTTT.

V usage is TRBV4-3 and J usage is TRBJ1-3; 9 nucleotides agree with TRBD1. CDR1 and CDR2 (germline): LGHNA, YSLEER. The CDR3 extends over 18 amino acids. J was trimmed by 0 bases and V by 0 bases; bases with no gene match: 6. In DNA, the CDR3 is TGCGCCAGCAGCCAAGAAAGGGTGACAGGGGGCTCTGGAAACACCATATATTTT. Its protein product is CASSQERVTGGSGNTIYF.

The chain joins TRBV2 to TRBJ2-2, with D maybe TRBD2 (5 bases). The germline V and J ends were trimmed by 7 bases and 0 bases, with 12 bases remaining between them. The CDR3 consists of 15 residues. CDR1 and CDR2 from the germline V gene are SNHLY and FYNNEI. This CDR3 reads CASNTIATNTGELFF. CDR3 DNA: TGTGCCAGCAATACTATAGCGACGAACACCGGGGAGCTGTTTTTT.

This clone was counted between two and nine times. J is TRBJ2-3 and V is TRBV5-4, with D tentatively TRBD2 (7 bases). Trimming pared 3 bases from V and 5 bases from J, leaving 16 bases between. The CDR3 extends over 15 amino acids. In germline, CDR1 is SGHNT, CDR2 YYREEE (reference sequence). The CDR3 is CASSYAGAEGDTQYF. CDR3 nucleotide sequence: TGTGCCAGCAGCTATGCGGGGGCGGAAGGAGATACGCAGTATTTT.

J is TRBJ1-1 and V is TRBV20-1; D remains ambiguous. V was clipped by 8 bases and J by 2 bases, with 9 bases between them. Germline CDR1 and CDR2: DFQATT and SNEGSKA (reference sequence). This CDR3 is built from 11 residues. Here the CDR3 reads CSPSPNTEAFF. CDR3 nucleotide sequence: TGCAGTCCGAGTCCTAACACTGAAGCTTTCTTT.

J is TRBJ1-6 and V is TRBV3-1 (or the pseudogene TRBV3-2); TRBD1 agrees at 7 bases. The germline gives CDR1 LGHDT, CDR2 YNNKEL (reference sequence). Trimming cost V 4 bases and J 5 bases; bases outside gene matches: 5. This CDR3 has 15 amino acids. CDR3 amino acids: CASSRRGLNNSPLHF. The CDR3 DNA reads TGTGCCAGCAGCCGAAGGGGGCTAAATAATTCACCCCTCCACTTT.

This chain joins TRBV25-1 and TRBJ1-5; D is possibly TRBD1 (6 bases). The germline gives CDR1 MGHDK, CDR2 SYGVNS. The CDR3 has 14 residues. The V and J ends lost 3 bases and 4 bases respectively, with 10 bases between them. The DNA of the CDR3 is TGTGCCAGCAGTGATGTAACAGGGAATCAGCCCCAGCATTTT. This gives the protein CASSDVTGNQPQHF.

The chain is built from TRBV29-1 and TRBJ1-2; a possible D gene is TRBD1 (6 bases). CDR3 length equals 15 residues. The ends were cut back, 4 bases at V and 0 bases at J, with 15 bases in the middle. Germline CDR1 reads SQVTM; CDR2 reads ANQGSEA. CDR3 DNA: TGCAGCGTTGGAGTATCGGGGACACCTAACTATGGCTACACCTTC. Its translation is CSVGVSGTPNYGYTF. Full variable domain (remainder filled in from reference TRBV29-1 and TRBJ1-2): SAVISQKPSRDICQRGTSLTIQCQVDSQVTMMFWYRQQPGQSLTLIATANQGSEATYESGFVIDKFPISRPNLTFSTLTVSNMSPEDSSIYLCSVGVSGTPNYGYTFGSGTRLTVV.

The chain has TRBV11-1 and TRBJ2-7; 8 positions agree with TRBD1. The junction had 1 base not matched to a gene; V was cut back by 3 bases and J by 3 bases. This CDR3 has 13 amino acids. Germline lookup yields CDR1 SGHAT and CDR2 FQDESV (reference sequence). CDR3 residues: CASSFGQGYEQYF. In DNA, the CDR3 is TGTGCCAGCAGCTTTGGACAGGGCTACGAGCAGTACTTC.

The rearrangement links TRBV11-1 to TRBJ1-2; TRBD1 is a possible D gene (6 bases). V was cut by 3 bases and J by 7 bases, with 12 bases left in between. The CDR3 runs to 13 residues. CDR1 SGHAT and CDR2 FQDESV come from the germline V gene (reference sequence). The CDR3 region has the DNA TGTGCCAGCAGCTTCCCAGGGGTTCCTGGCTACACCTTC. Amino acid sequence: CASSFPGVPGYTF.

The V call is TRBV19, the J call TRBJ1-6; 8 bases map to TRBD1. The germline V gene has CDR1 LNHDA and CDR2 SQIVND (reference sequence). V lost 6 bases, J lost 10 bases, and 8 bases stayed unmatched. There are 14 residues in the CDR3. The CDR3 region is CASSAGGEGSPLHF. For the CDR3, the DNA is TGTGCCAGTAGCGCAGGGGGCGAGGGATCACCCCTCCACTTT. The full variable domain, completed using reference TRBV19 and TRBJ1-6, is DGGITQSPKYLFRKEGQNVTLSCEQNLNHDAMYWYRQDPGQGLRLIYYSQIVNDFQKGDIAEGYSVSREKKESFPLTVTSAQKNPTAFYLCASSAGGEGSPLHFGNGTRLTVT.